The entry below gives a single T cell receptor (beta chain) sequence along with its context. The sample originates from a study of T-cell memory formation after mild COVID-19. V lost 3 bases, J lost 4 bases, and 18 bases lay in between. The CDR3 runs 17 residues. CDR1 LNHNV and CDR2 YYDKDF come from the germline V gene (reference sequence). The 5'RACE method, run with constant-segment primers, produced TCR alpha and TCR beta cDNA libraries (carrying sample barcodes and UMIs). TCRdb recomputed calls from the 5' RACE reads with MiXCR, one row per CDR3 protein. The sample carries 290,000 or so distinct CDR3 sequences, just under 20% recorded once.

The sequence was obtained from a man aged 18 to 29 who had mild COVID-19 (a few samples of this study predate the infection). Cell type and time point are not known. Material: PBMCs or a T cell subset sorted from them (not recorded which). This chain joins TRBV15 and TRBJ1-4, with D unresolved. CDR3 in amino acids: CATSRRRFAAFNEKLFF. Written as DNA, the CDR3 is TGTGCCACCAGCAGGCGACGGTTCGCAGCCTTTAATGAAAAACTGTTTTTT.